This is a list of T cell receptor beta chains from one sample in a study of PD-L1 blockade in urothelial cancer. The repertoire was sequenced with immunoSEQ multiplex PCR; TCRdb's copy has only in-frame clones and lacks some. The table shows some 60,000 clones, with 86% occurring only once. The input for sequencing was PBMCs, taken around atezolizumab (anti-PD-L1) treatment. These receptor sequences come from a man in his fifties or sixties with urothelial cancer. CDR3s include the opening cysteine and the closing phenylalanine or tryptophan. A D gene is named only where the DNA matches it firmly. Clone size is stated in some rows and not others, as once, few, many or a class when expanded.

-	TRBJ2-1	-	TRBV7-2	CASRLPVRDNEQFF	TGTGCCAGCAGGTTACCGGTCCGGGATAATGAGCAGTTCTTC
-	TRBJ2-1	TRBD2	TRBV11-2	CASSWGLAGYDEQFF	TGTGCCAGCAGCTGGGGACTAGCGGGATACGATGAGCAGTTCTTC
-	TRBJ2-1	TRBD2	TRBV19	CASSIGQGGSNEQFF	TGTGCCAGTAGTATTGGGCAGGGAGGGTCCAATGAGCAGTTCTTC
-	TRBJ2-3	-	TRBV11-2	CASSTYGGLDTQYF	TGTGCCAGCAGCACCTATGGGGGACTGGATACGCAGTATTTT
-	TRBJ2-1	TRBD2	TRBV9	CASSAGRLVYNEQFF	TGTGCCAGCAGCGCCGGGAGGTTGGTTTACAATGAGCAGTTCTTC
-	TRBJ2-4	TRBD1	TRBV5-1	CASSLGGGQGKNIQYF	TGCGCCAGCAGCTTGGGCGGGGGACAGGGTAAAAACATTCAGTACTTC
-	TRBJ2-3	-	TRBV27	CASSFVSRSSNTQYF	TGTGCCAGCAGTTTCGTGTCCCGATCTAGCAATACGCAGTATTTT
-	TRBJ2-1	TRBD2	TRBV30	CAWSTGLAAYNEQFF	TGTGCCTGGAGTACCGGACTAGCGGCCTACAATGAGCAGTTCTTC
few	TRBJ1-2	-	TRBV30	CAWSVANYGYTF	TGTGCCTGGAGTGTAGCGAACTATGGCTACACCTTC
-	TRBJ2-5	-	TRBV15	CATSRGSVQETQYF	TGTGCCACCAGCAGAGGTTCAGTCCAAGAGACCCAGTACTTC
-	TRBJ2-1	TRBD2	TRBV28	CASSEASGYNEQFF	TGTGCCAGCAGCGAAGCTAGCGGCTACAATGAGCAGTTCTTC
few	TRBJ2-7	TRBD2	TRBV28	CASSPPVSGVTYEQYF	TGTGCCAGCAGTCCCCCTGTTAGCGGGGTTACCTACGAGCAGTACTTC
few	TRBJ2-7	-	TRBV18	CASSPKQGNEQYF	TGTGCCAGCTCACCGAAACAGGGAAACGAGCAGTACTTC
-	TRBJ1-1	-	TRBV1	CTSSQPRVLGTEAFF	TGCACCAGCAGCCAACCGAGGGTGTTGGGCACTGAAGCTTTCTTT
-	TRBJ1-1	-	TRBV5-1	CASSAGVYTEAFF	TGCGCCAGCAGCGCAGGGGTGTACACTGAAGCTTTCTTT
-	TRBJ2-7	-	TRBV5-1	CASSGGPGAYEQYF	TGCGCCAGCAGCGGTGGGCCGGGAGCCTACGAGCAGTACTTC
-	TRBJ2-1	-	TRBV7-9	CASSLAVLARVGQFF	TGTGCCAGCAGCTTAGCTGTTTTGGCCAGGGTAGGTCAGTTCTTC
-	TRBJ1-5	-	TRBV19	CASSTGIRNQPQHF	TGTGCCAGTAGCACAGGGATACGGAATCAGCCCCAGCATTTT
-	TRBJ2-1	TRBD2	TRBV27	CASSLSLAGYNEQFF	TGTGCCAGCAGCCTGTCGCTAGCGGGTTACAATGAGCAGTTCTTC
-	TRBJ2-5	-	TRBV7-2	CASSLVSAGAETQYF	TGTGCCAGCAGCTTAGTTAGCGCAGGGGCTGAGACCCAGTACTTC
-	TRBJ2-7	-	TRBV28	CASSSRYEQYF	TGTGCCAGCAGTTCCCGCTACGAGCAGTACTTC
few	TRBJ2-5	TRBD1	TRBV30	CAWSRTGVEVTQYF	TGTGCCTGGAGCAGGACAGGGGTAGAAGTGACCCAGTACTTC
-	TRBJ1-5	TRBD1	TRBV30	CAWSVLDRGYYCDQPQHF	TGTGCCTGGAGTGTTCTGGACAGGGGATATTACTGCGATCAGCCCCAGCATTTT
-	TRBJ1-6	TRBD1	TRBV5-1	CASSLPTGRNSPLHF	TGCGCCAGCAGCTTGCCGACAGGGCGAAATTCACCCCTCCACTTT
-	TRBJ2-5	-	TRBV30	CAWSMGHETQYF	TGTGCCTGGAGTATGGGGCACGAGACCCAGTACTTC
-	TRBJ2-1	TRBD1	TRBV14	CASSSVLGQGGHEQFF	TGTGCCAGCAGTTCCGTACTTGGACAGGGTGGCCATGAGCAGTTCTTC
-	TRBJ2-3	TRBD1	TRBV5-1	CASTRGQGNTDTQYF	TGCGCCAGCACCAGAGGACAGGGTAACACAGATACGCAGTATTTT
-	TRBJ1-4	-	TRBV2	CASRKTGNGNEKLFF	TGTGCCAGCAGGAAAACAGGGAACGGTAATGAAAAACTGTTTTTT
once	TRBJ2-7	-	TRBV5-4	CASSLGQGGYEQYF	TGTGCCAGCAGCTTGGGACAGGGAGGCTACGAGCAGTACTTC
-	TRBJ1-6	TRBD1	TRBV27	CASSPGQSNSPLHF	TGTGCCAGCAGTCCGGGACAGTCTAATTCACCCCTCCACTTT
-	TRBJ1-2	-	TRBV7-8	CASTPMGAANYGYTF	TGTGCCAGCACACCCATGGGAGCAGCTAACTATGGCTACACCTTC
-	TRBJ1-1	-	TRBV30	CAWGRRNNLDTEAFF	TGTGCCTGGGGCAGGAGGAACAATCTTGACACTGAAGCTTTCTTT
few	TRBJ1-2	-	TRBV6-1	CASTTAYGYTF	TGTGCCAGCACGACAGCCTATGGCTACACCTTC
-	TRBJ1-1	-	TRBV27	CASSGGVMNTEAFF	TGTGCCAGCAGTGGGGGGGTTATGAACACTGAAGCTTTCTTT
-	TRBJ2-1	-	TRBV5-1	CASTPGGDMMFF	TGCGCCAGCACCCCCGGCGGGGATATGATGTTCTTC
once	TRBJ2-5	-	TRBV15	CATSRDRFYQETQYF	TGTGCCACCAGCAGAGACAGGTTCTACCAAGAGACCCAGTACTTC
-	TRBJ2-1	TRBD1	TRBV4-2	CASSLDRTYNEQFF	TGTGCCAGCAGCTTGGACAGGACCTACAATGAGCAGTTCTTC
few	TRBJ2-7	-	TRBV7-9	CASSPRGPAEQYF	TGTGCCAGCAGCCCCAGGGGTCCGGCGGAGCAGTACTTC
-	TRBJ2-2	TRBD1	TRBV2	CASSESTGKVGELFF	TGTGCCAGCAGTGAATCGACAGGGAAGGTCGGGGAGCTGTTTTTT
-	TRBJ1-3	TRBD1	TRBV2	CASSPAGGRASGNTIYF	TGTGCCAGCAGTCCTGCAGGGGGCCGTGCCTCTGGAAACACCATATATTTT
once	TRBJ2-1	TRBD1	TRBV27	CASSDRGNSYNEQFF	TGTGCCAGCAGCGACAGGGGGAATTCCTACAATGAGCAGTTCTTC
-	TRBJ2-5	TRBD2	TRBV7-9	CASSAPGLALTQYF	TGTGCCAGCAGCGCCCCCGGACTAGCCTTGACCCAGTACTTC
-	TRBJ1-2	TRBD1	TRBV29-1	CSVGKGQNYGYTF	TGCAGCGTCGGTAAGGGACAGAACTATGGCTACACCTTC
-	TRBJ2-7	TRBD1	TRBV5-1	CASSFYTGQGSYEQYF	TGCGCCAGCAGCTTCTATACGGGACAGGGGTCCTACGAGCAGTACTTC
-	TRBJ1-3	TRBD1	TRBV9	CASSVAPPRQGYGNTIYF	TGTGCCAGCAGCGTAGCCCCTCCCAGACAGGGGTACGGAAACACCATATATTTT
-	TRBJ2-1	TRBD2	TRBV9	CASSPIAGTSGNEQFF	TGTGCCAGCAGCCCGATAGCGGGGACCTCCGGCAATGAGCAGTTCTTC
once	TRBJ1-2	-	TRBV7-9	CASSSSPTGINYGYTF	TGTGCCAGCAGCTCATCCCCGACAGGAATTAACTATGGCTACACCTTC
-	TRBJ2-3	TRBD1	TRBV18	CASSPNRGVDTQYF	TGTGCCAGCTCACCAAACAGGGGGGTAGATACGCAGTATTTT
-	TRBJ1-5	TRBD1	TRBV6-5	CASSRTGYQPQHF	TGTGCCAGCAGTCGGACAGGCTATCAGCCCCAGCATTTT